One and the same sample provided the 13 T cell receptor beta chains below, sequenced in a study of blood T cells in healthy people across ages (dated by TCRdb to 2015 to 2017). The library was produced with 5' RACE. The instrument given in TCRdb is Illumina HiSeq 2500. The second PCR ran for roughly 7 to 11 cycles and used a J-beta primer mix along with a sample-barcoded 5' primer. TCRdb handled the public reads itself, with Q25 trimming in fastp and clone calling in MiXCR, and kept productive beta chains. Each entry is one CDR3 protein sequence, shown with its most common DNA and genes. Across this sample there are roughly 800,000 distinct CDR3 sequences, with 20% to 30% seen only once. Together, the top ten hold roughly 9% of the sample. These data also formed part of another study, on T cells of mothers and their children.

The material sequenced was blood. These TCRs come from a boy younger than 18 in good health.

V usage is TRBV28 and J usage is TRBJ2-5; D is uncertain. V was pared by 5 bases and J by 2 bases, with 9 bases between. This CDR3 region has 13 residues. Per germline, CDR1 MDHEN and CDR2 SYDVKM. The CDR3 nucleotides are TGTGCCAGCAGTCGCCGGTTACAAGAGACCCAGTACTTC. It encodes CASSRRLQETQYF.

This clonotype has just a few counts. The J gene is TRBJ2-5, the V gene TRBV15; TRBD2 agrees at 8 bases. The tail of the sequence fits TRBJ2-1 better, so the J call may be wrong. This CDR3 contains 16 residues. Germline V CDR1 and CDR2: LNHNV, YYDKDF (reference sequence). The chain's CDR3 is CATSRDPAGVGNEQFF. In nucleotides, the CDR3 is TGTGCCACCAGCAGAGACCCAGCGGGAGTGGGTAATGAGCAGTTCTTC.

The rearrangement joins TRBV20-1 to TRBJ2-5, with TRBD2 matching 9 bases. The J call is in doubt because the DNA end fits TRBJ2-7 better. CDR3 length: 14 residues. Germline V lookup: CDR1 DFQATT, CDR2 SNEGSKA (reference sequence). This CDR3 is CSARDSGSRDEQYF. CDR3 DNA sequence: TGCAGTGCTAGAGATAGCGGGAGTAGGGACGAGCAGTACTTC.

CDR3 region: CSAGPGLAGGVHEQYF. The CDR3 DNA reads TGCAGTGCTGGACCGGGACTAGCGGGGGGTGTCCACGAGCAGTACTTC. The chain links TRBV20-1 to TRBJ2-7, with 15 nucleotides matching TRBD2. There are 16 residues in the CDR3. Germline CDR1 DFQATT, CDR2 SNEGSKA (reference sequence). J lost 5 bases, V lost 5 bases, and 10 bases had no gene match.

This clonotype was counted between two and nine times. The chain is built from TRBV7-9 and TRBJ2-5; TRBD2 matches at 13 bases. The J call is in doubt because the DNA end fits TRBJ2-7 better. Germline values: CDR1 SEHNR, CDR2 FQNEAQ (reference sequence). This CDR3 spans 15 amino acids. Here the CDR3 reads CASSDGLAGDYEQYF. The DNA of the CDR3 is TGTGCCAGCAGCGACGGACTAGCGGGAGACTACGAGCAGTACTTC.

In DNA form, the CDR3 reads TGTGCCACCAGCAGAGATGGGGGAGAGCAGTACTTC. Translated: CATSRDGGEQYF. The chain combines TRBV15 with TRBJ2-7; D may correspond to TRBD1 or TRBD2 (5 bases each). The CDR3 spans 12 residues. V dropped 0 bases and J dropped 7 bases, with 7 bases sitting between them. Germline V gene lookup returns CDR1 LNHNV and CDR2 YYDKDF (reference sequence).

This chain connects TRBV7-2 to TRBJ2-7; TRBD1 agrees at 10 bases. The CDR3 has 16 residues. Germline V lookup: CDR1 SGHTA, CDR2 FQGNSA. The junction had 6 bases not matched to a gene; V was cut back by 0 bases and J by 4 bases. CDR3 in DNA: TGTGCCAGCAGCTTAGCCGCGACAGGGGGCGGATACGAGCAGTACTTC. The encoded protein is CASSLAATGGGYEQYF. The entire variable domain, with the rest obtained from reference TRBV7-2 and TRBJ2-7, is as follows: GAGVSQSPSNKVTEKGKDVELRCDPISGHTALYWYRQSLGQGLEFLIYFQGNSAPDKSGLPSDRFSAERTGGSVSTLTIQRTQQEDSAVYLCASSLAATGGGYEQYFGPGTRLTVT.

The genes are TRBV7-2 and TRBJ1-3; D call uncertain. This CDR3 has 15 amino acids. V lost 5 bases, J lost 0 bases, and 11 bases lay in between. Germline loops: CDR1 SGHTA, CDR2 FQGNSA. CDR3 coding DNA: TGTGCCAGCAGCCTCCGACGGAACTCTGGAAACACCATATATTTT. Translation: CASSLRRNSGNTIYF.

This chain joins TRBV6-5 and TRBJ1-1; D not certain. V was shortened by 8 bases and J by 2 bases, with 12 bases between the two germline ends. The CDR3 contains 13 residues. Per the germline V gene, CDR1 is MNHEY and CDR2 is SVGAGI. CDR3 protein: CASRLMPNTEAFF. Here the CDR3 DNA reads TGTGCCAGCCGCTTGATGCCCAACACTGAAGCTTTCTTT.

In regard to this clonotype: Sequence at one end of the junction differs from germline and may be a read error. This chain connects TRBV10-3 to TRBJ2-5; TRBD2 matches at 13 bases. The germline CDR1 and CDR2 sequences are ENHRY and SYGVKD. The CDR3 has 16 residues. Written as DNA, the CDR3 is TGTTCCATCAGTCCCGGACTAGCGGGAGAGAGGGAGACCCAGTACTTC. As protein: CSISPGLAGERETQYF.

There are a few counts of this clonotype. The CDR3 here is CSAPTGGLYEQYF. The CDR3 bases are TGCAGTGCTCCGACAGGGGGATTGTACGAGCAGTACTTC. V is TRBV20-1 and J is TRBJ2-7; TRBD1 matches 9 bases. The germline gives CDR1 DFQATT, CDR2 SNEGSKA (reference sequence). The CDR3 loop spans 13 amino acids. The ends lost 5 bases at V and 4 bases at J; junction bases unmatched: 6.

The chain links TRBV20-1 to TRBJ2-7; no definite D call. The V end lost 3 bases, the J end lost 2 bases, and 8 bases lay between the germline ends. The CDR3 runs to 12 residues. Germline CDR1 and CDR2: DFQATT and SNEGSKA (reference sequence). The CDR3 loop is CSASYSTYEQYF. The CDR3 nucleotides read TGCAGTGCTAGCTACAGTACCTACGAGCAGTACTTC.

This clonotype was picked up a small number of times. The rearrangement links TRBV20-1 to TRBJ2-7; 8 positions match TRBD2. The CDR3 loop spans 17 amino acids. J lost 3 bases, V lost 2 bases, and 15 bases had no gene match. Germline CDR1 and CDR2: DFQATT and SNEGSKA (reference sequence). The CDR3 coding sequence is TGCAGTGCTAGACCGGAACTAGCGGCCGGATGGGTCTACGAGCAGTACTTC. Protein sequence: CSARPELAAGWVYEQYF.